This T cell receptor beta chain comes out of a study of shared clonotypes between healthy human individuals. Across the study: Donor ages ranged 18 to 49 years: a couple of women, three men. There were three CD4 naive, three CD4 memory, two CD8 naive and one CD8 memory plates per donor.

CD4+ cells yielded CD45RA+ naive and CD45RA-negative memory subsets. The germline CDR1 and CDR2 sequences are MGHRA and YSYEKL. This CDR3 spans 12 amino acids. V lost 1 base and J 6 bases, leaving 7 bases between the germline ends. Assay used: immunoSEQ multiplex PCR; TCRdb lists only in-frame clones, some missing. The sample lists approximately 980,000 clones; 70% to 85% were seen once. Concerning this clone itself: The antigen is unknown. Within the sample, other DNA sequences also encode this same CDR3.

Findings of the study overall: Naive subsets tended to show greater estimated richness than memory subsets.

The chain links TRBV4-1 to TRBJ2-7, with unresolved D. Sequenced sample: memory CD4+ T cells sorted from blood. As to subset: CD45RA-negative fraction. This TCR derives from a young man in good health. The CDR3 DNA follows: TGCGCCAGCAGCCAAGGGTGGGGCGAGCAGTACTTC. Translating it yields CASSQGWGEQYF.